Listed here are 30 T cell receptor beta chains from one sample, sequenced in a study of cytomegalovirus exposure and HLA in healthy donors. The data were produced by immunoSEQ multiplex PCR, yet TCRdb's version contains in-frame clones alone and is incomplete. The sample includes 95,000 to 150,000 clones, over 75% seen only once; the top ten take about 6%. Specimen: PBMCs. The receptors stem from a woman under 30 in good health and CMV-seropositive.

The chain has TRBV4-1 and TRBJ1-1, with TRBD1 matching over 10 bases. The CDR3 has 15 amino acids. The germline V gene encodes CDR1 MGHRA and CDR2 YSYEKL. V lost 3 bases to trimming and J lost 4 bases; unmatched junction nucleotides: 5. The CDR3 region is CASSQTGGMGTEAFF. In nucleotides, the CDR3 is TGCGCCAGCAGCCAGACAGGGGGCATGGGCACTGAAGCTTTCTTT.

This clone has a handful of counts. This chain links TRBV11-2 with TRBJ1-2; D perhaps matches TRBD1 (6 bases). The CDR3 consists of 13 residues. V lost 8 bases, J lost 4 bases, and 14 bases lay in between. Germline V gene lookup returns CDR1 SGHAT and CDR2 FQNNGV. CDR3 sequence (DNA): TGTGCCAGCGGAAGCGGGGGCTTCTATGGCTACACCTTC. Amino acids: CASGSGGFYGYTF.

This chain links TRBV15 with TRBJ1-2; no clear D. Trimming cost V 1 base and J 2 bases, with 5 bases left between them. The germline CDR1 and CDR2 sequences are LNHNV and YYDKDF (reference sequence). The CDR3 extends over 13 amino acids. In nucleotides, the CDR3 is TGTGCCACCAGCAGAGCACTGAACTATGGCTACACCTTC. This translates into CATSRALNYGYTF.

V is TRBV5-4 and J is TRBJ1-2; a possible D gene is TRBD1 (6 bases). CDR3 length: 13 amino acids. Germline V gene data show CDR1 as SGHNT and CDR2 as YYREEE (reference sequence). V shed 1 base and J shed 7 bases, with 11 bases lying between them. CDR3 DNA sequence: TGTGCCAGCAGCTTGAACAGGGCCGGTGGCTACACCTTC. It specifies CASSLNRAGGYTF.

The chain is built from TRBV19 and TRBJ1-2; the D gene is possibly TRBD1 (6 bases). Trimming removed 6 bases at V and 9 bases at J, with 11 bases between. CDR1 is LNHDA and CDR2 is SQIVND in the germline V gene (reference sequence). The CDR3 extends over 11 amino acids. The CDR3 loop is CASSSDRRYTF. The CDR3 DNA follows: TGTGCCAGTAGCTCCGACAGGCGCTACACCTTC.

The chain carries TRBV4-2 and TRBJ2-3, with 7 bases matching TRBD2. The CDR3 sequence is 17 residues long. V lost 0 bases and J lost 0; bases outside the gene matches: 6. Per the germline V gene, CDR1 is LGHNA and CDR2 is YNFKEQ. The CDR3 DNA is TGTGCCAGCAGCCAAGACCTGGGCGGGAGTAGCACAGATACGCAGTATTTT. It codes for CASSQDLGGSSTDTQYF.

V gene TRBV7-9 combines with J gene TRBJ2-1, with a possible D match to TRBD2 (5 bases). The CDR3 is made up of 17 amino acids. The germline CDR1 and CDR2 sequences are SEHNR and FQNEAQ (reference sequence). V lost 5 bases and J lost 1, with 18 bases in between. The CDR3: CASSTMSLGGSYNEQFF. For the CDR3, the DNA is TGTGCCAGCAGCACAATGAGTCTGGGCGGGTCCTACAATGAGCAGTTCTTC. Supplemented by reference TRBV7-9 and TRBJ2-1, the full variable domain reads DTGVSQNPRHKITKRGQNVTFRCDPISEHNRLYWYRQTLGQGPEFLTYFQNEAQLEKSRLLSDRFSAERPKGSFSTLEIQRTEQGDSAMYLCASSTMSLGGSYNEQFFGPGTRLTVL.

The V and J genes are TRBV6-5 and TRBJ1-2; D is undetermined. Trimming stripped 6 bases from V and 8 bases from J, with 19 bases between. Germline assignment: CDR1 MNHEY and CDR2 SVGAGI. The CDR3 is 14 residues long. DNA of the CDR3: TGTGCCAGCAGATACAAGGCAGGCGCCCGGGGCTACACCTTC. Protein: CASRYKAGARGYTF.

Concerning this clone itself: Different DNA sequences within this sample yield the same CDR3. This sequence joins TRBV5-1 and TRBJ1-1; TRBD1 agrees at 7 bases. The CDR3 covers 13 residues. Per germline, CDR1 SGHRS and CDR2 YFSETQ. Trimming took 3 bases from V and 4 from J; bases not matched to a gene: 3. The CDR3 is CASSSTGSTEAFF. CDR3 sequence (DNA): TGCGCCAGCAGCTCGACAGGGTCCACTGAAGCTTTCTTT.

The gene calls are TRBV6-5 and TRBJ2-3, with D possibly being TRBD1 (6 bases). The CDR3 is made up of 15 amino acids. V was shortened by 4 bases and J by 5 bases, with 16 bases between the two germline ends. CDR1 and CDR2 from the germline V gene are MNHEY and SVGAGI. CDR3 DNA: TGTGCCAGCAGTTGGGATGGCAGGGGACAAGATACGCAGTATTTT. Amino acid sequence: CASSWDGRGQDTQYF.

This rearrangement joins TRBV5-1 to TRBJ2-3; the D gene is possibly TRBD1 (5 bases). This CDR3 is built from 16 residues. Trimming removed 4 bases at V and 2 bases at J, with 17 bases between. Germline V CDR1 and CDR2: SGHRS, YFSETQ. This CDR3 is CASSTGSASSTDTQYF. In nucleotides, the CDR3 is TGCGCCAGCAGCACAGGATCCGCCTCGTCCACAGATACGCAGTATTTT.

This sequence joins TRBV9 and TRBJ2-7; D is ambiguous. Trimming removed 0 bases from V and 4 bases from J, with 17 bases in between. The V gene's germline CDR1 is SGDLS and CDR2 YYNGEE. The CDR3 totals 16 residues. Here the CDR3 DNA reads TGTGCCAGCAGCGTAGAAACGGCGGCCCCTCCTTACGAGCAGTACTTC. Amino acid sequence: CASSVETAAPPYEQYF.

The rearrangement joins TRBV15 to TRBJ1-3; D uncertain. Trimming left V 3 bases short and J 1 base short, with 7 bases between. CDR3 length: 14 amino acids. From germline, CDR1 is LNHNV and CDR2 YYDKDF (reference sequence). The chain's CDR3 is CATSSRVSGNTIYF. The CDR3 coding sequence is TGTGCCACCAGCAGCCGGGTATCTGGAAACACCATATATTTT.

This clone was detected only a few times. This chain uses TRBV19 with TRBJ1-2; 7 bases are a match to TRBD1. V lost 8 bases and J lost 8; bases outside the gene matches: 8. This CDR3 has 12 amino acids. Germline V CDR1 and CDR2: LNHDA, SQIVND (reference sequence). In nucleotides, the CDR3 is TGTGCCAGTGCTAATCGACAGGGCGGCTACACCTTC. It translates to CASANRQGGYTF.

The rearrangement joins TRBV27 to TRBJ2-7, with 10 nucleotides matching TRBD1. The CDR3 covers 14 residues. V dropped 5 bases and J dropped 4; count of bases not matched to a gene: 5. Germline V gene sequence: CDR1 MNHEY, CDR2 SMNVEV (reference sequence). In DNA form, the CDR3 reads TGTGCCAGCAGTCCCGGGACAGGGGAGTACGAGCAGTACTTC. Protein: CASSPGTGEYEQYF.

The chain joins TRBV2 to TRBJ2-3; unclear D gene. Trimming took 2 bases from V and 1 from J, leaving 19 bases between them. Germline CDR1 is SNHLY and CDR2 is FYNNEI. This CDR3 spans 18 amino acids. This CDR3 is CASSEPYTSYSRTDTQYF. DNA of the CDR3: TGTGCCAGCAGTGAACCTTACACCTCATATTCGCGCACAGATACGCAGTATTTT. The whole variable domain, filled in from reference TRBV2 and TRBJ2-3, reads EPEVTQTPSHQVTQMGQEVILRCVPISNHLYFYWYRQILGQKVEFLVSFYNNEISEKSEIFDDQFSVERPDGSNFTLKIRSTKLEDSAMYFCASSEPYTSYSRTDTQYFGPGTRLTVL.

V and J are TRBV12-5 and TRBJ1-1, with 9 bases identical to TRBD1. The germline V gene encodes CDR1 LGHNT and CDR2 FRNRAP. V was pared by 0 bases and J by 5 bases, with 10 bases of the junction left unmatched. The CDR3 has 17 residues. The CDR3, as DNA: TGTGCTAGTGGTTTGGTAGTGGGACAGGGCTTTTTTACTGAAGCTTTCTTT. Translation gives CASGLVVGQGFFTEAFF.

J is TRBJ1-2 and V is TRBV5-1; TRBD1 is a possible D gene (6 bases). Germline loops: CDR1 SGHRS, CDR2 YFSETQ. V was trimmed by 0 bases and J by 7 bases, leaving 16 bases between them. CDR3 length: 15 amino acids. CDR3 DNA: TGCGCCAGCAGCTTGGACGGACAGTCGGGGCGTGGCTACACCTTC. Translated: CASSLDGQSGRGYTF.

The rearrangement uses TRBV4-3 and TRBJ2-1; TRBD2 matches at 10 bases. CDR1 LGHNA and CDR2 YSLEER come from the germline V gene. The CDR3 sequence is 15 residues long. Trimming at V came to 5 bases and at J to 2 bases, leaving 3 bases not matched to a gene. The CDR3 nucleotides are TGCGCCAGCAGCGCCCTAGCGGGAGCCTACAATGAGCAGTTCTTC. This gives the protein CASSALAGAYNEQFF.

This chain joins TRBV30 and TRBJ1-2, with D uncertain. V lost 5 bases, J lost 6 bases, and 10 bases lay in between. Germline V gene data show CDR1 as GTSNPN and CDR2 as SVGIG (reference sequence). The CDR3 length is 11 residues. In DNA, the CDR3 is TGTGCCTGGCTCCGGGTAAATGGCTACACCTTC. Translation: CAWLRVNGYTF.

The J gene is TRBJ2-3, the V gene TRBV4-1; maybe TRBD2 (6 bases). The V end lost 4 bases, the J end lost 2 bases, and 16 bases lay between the germline ends. Germline V CDR1 and CDR2: MGHRA, YSYEKL. This CDR3 is 16 amino acids long. Here the CDR3 reads CASSLSRGGDTDTQYF. DNA for the CDR3: TGCGCCAGCAGCCTTTCGAGGGGCGGGGACACAGATACGCAGTATTTT.

The rearrangement links TRBV6-7 to TRBJ1-3; D is ambiguous. TRBV6-7 is marked as an open reading frame, function uncertain. V lost 8 bases to trimming and J lost 0 bases, with 14 bases between them. The CDR3 is 15 residues long. CDR3 region: CASGHTVYSGNTIYF. The CDR3 coding sequence is TGTGCCAGCGGCCACACAGTGTACTCTGGAAACACCATATATTTT.

The chain couples TRBV5-1 to TRBJ2-7; 7 nucleotides match TRBD2. Germline values: CDR1 SGHRS, CDR2 YFSETQ. V was clipped by 0 bases and J by 5 bases; unmatched bases: 5. The CDR3 loop spans 14 amino acids. CDR3 sequence (DNA): TGCGCCAGCAGCTTGGGATCGGCGGGGGACGAGCAGTACTTC. It translates to CASSLGSAGDEQYF.

V usage is TRBV30 and J usage is TRBJ1-5; D is undetermined. Germline CDR1 reads GTSNPN; CDR2 reads SVGIG (reference sequence). With 1 base removed from V and 5 bases from J, the gap between germline ends came to 9 bases. This CDR3 has 13 amino acids. CDR3 protein: CAWSGQLDQPQHF. CDR3 in DNA: TGTGCCTGGAGTGGGCAACTAGATCAGCCCCAGCATTTT.

The J gene is TRBJ1-5, the V gene TRBV25-1; D remains ambiguous. Germline lookup yields CDR1 MGHDK and CDR2 SYGVNS. The CDR3 sequence is 14 residues long. The germline V and J ends were trimmed by 6 bases and 6 bases, with 15 bases remaining between them. The CDR3 DNA follows: TGTGCCAGCAGCGAACCCTCAGAGGGTCAGCCCCAGCATTTT. Protein sequence: CASSEPSEGQPQHF. The entire variable domain, with the rest obtained from reference TRBV25-1 and TRBJ1-5, is as follows: EADIYQTPRYLVIGTGKKITLECSQTMGHDKMYWYQQDPGMELHLIHYSYGVNSTEKGDLSSESTVSRIRTEHFPLTLESARPSHTSQYLCASSEPSEGQPQHFGDGTRLSIL.

This chain links TRBV14 with TRBJ2-7; 10 nucleotides align to TRBD2. Losses at the gene ends were 4 bases for V and 2 bases for J; bases not matched to a gene: 5. Germline values: CDR1 SGHDN, CDR2 FVKESK. This CDR3 contains 15 residues. As DNA, the CDR3 is TGTGCCAGCAGCCTATGGACTAGCGGACCCTACGAGCAGTACTTC. This translates into CASSLWTSGPYEQYF.

This chain joins TRBV29-1 and TRBJ1-4; D is unresolved. V gave up 5 bases and J gave up 3 bases, with 13 bases separating them. CDR3 length: 14 amino acids. Germline-derived CDR1 and CDR2 are SQVTM and ANQGSEA. The CDR3 DNA sequence: TGCAGCGTTAAAAGCTCTCCTTCTAATGAAAAACTGTTTTTT. Residues: CSVKSSPSNEKLFF.

The CDR3 nucleotides read TGTGCCAGCAGTGCAAGTAGGACTGATAGGAGCACCTTC. Amino acid sequence: CASSASRTDRSTF. The chain recombines TRBV2 with TRBJ1-2; D is ambiguous. Germline V gives CDR1 SNHLY, CDR2 FYNNEI. Trimming took off 4 bases at V and 13 bases at J, with 19 bases between the two ends. The CDR3 sequence is 13 residues long.

The chain links TRBV30 to TRBJ2-1; D is unresolved. The CDR3 extends over 13 amino acids. Trimming shortened V by 2 bases and J by 4 bases, and 9 bases separated the two germline ends. Germline V lookup: CDR1 GTSNPN, CDR2 SVGIG (reference sequence). The CDR3 DNA is TGTGCCTGGAGTCGCGGATTATACAATGAGCAGTTCTTC. This gives the protein CAWSRGLYNEQFF. Complete variable domain (other parts from reference TRBV30 and TRBJ2-1): SQTIHQWPATLVQPVGSPLSLECTVEGTSNPNLYWYRQAAGRGLQLLFYSVGIGQISSEVPQNLSASRPQDRQFILSSKKLLLSDSGFYLCAWSRGLYNEQFFGPGTRLTVL.

This sequence joins TRBV7-2 and TRBJ2-3; TRBD2 matches at 9 bases. The germline V gene encodes CDR1 SGHTA and CDR2 FQGNSA. The J segment lost 1 base and the V segment lost 3 bases, leaving 5 bases of the junction unmatched. The CDR3 consists of 16 residues. Written as DNA, the CDR3 is TGTGCCAGCAGCTTCCGACTAGCGGAGCGCACAGATACGCAGTATTTT. It encodes CASSFRLAERTDTQYF. The whole variable domain, filled in from reference TRBV7-2 and TRBJ2-3, reads GAGVSQSPSNKVTEKGKDVELRCDPISGHTALYWYRQSLGQGLEFLIYFQGNSAPDKSGLPSDRFSAERTGGSVSTLTIQRTQQEDSAVYLCASSFRLAERTDTQYFGPGTRLTVL.